The T cell receptor (beta chain) described here comes from a study of blood T cell repertoires in COVID-19. Study overall: Acute and convalescent COVID-19 specimens originated in the United States, Italy and Spain. Sources were T cells, B-cell-depleted T cells, or PBMCs; the material itself was cDNA or gDNA.

Germline CDR1 reads WNHNN; CDR2 reads SYGVQD (reference sequence). The germline V and J ends were trimmed by 4 bases and 6 bases, with 10 bases remaining between them. The CDR3 has 13 amino acids. In the authors' methods: Counts of nucleated cells, estimated from reference gene primer amplification, were obtained. The repertoire was sequenced with immunoSEQ multiplex PCR; TCRdb's copy has only in-frame clones and lacks some. For V, J and clone size, that table is used; D and trimming come from the DNA. The table has tens of thousands of clones, 70% to 85% seen once; the top ten hold roughly 0.83%. The TCR sequence derives from a woman in her 70s with acute or convalescent COVID-19. The V call is TRBV10-1, the J call TRBJ1-5; maybe TRBD1 (6 bases). Sequencing input: peripheral blood. The CDR3 DNA is TGCGCCAGCAGTGCAGGGGACGGTCAGCCCCAGCATTTT. It yields the protein CASSAGDGQPQHF.